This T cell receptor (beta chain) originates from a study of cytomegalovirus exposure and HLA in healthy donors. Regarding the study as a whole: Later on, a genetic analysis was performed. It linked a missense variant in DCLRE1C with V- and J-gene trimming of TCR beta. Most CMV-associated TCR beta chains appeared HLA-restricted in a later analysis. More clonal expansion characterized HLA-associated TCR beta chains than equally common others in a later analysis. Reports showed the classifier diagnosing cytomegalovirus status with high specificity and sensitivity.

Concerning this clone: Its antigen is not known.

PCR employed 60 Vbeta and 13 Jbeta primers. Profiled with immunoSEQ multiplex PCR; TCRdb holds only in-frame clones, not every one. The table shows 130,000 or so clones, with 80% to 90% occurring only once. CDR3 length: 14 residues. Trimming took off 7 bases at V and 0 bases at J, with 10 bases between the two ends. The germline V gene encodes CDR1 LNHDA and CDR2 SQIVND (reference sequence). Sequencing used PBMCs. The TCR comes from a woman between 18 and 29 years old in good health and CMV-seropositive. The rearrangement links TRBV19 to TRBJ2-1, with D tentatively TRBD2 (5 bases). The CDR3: CASNAGSSYNEQFF. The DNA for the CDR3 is TGTGCCAGTAATGCGGGCAGCTCCTACAATGAGCAGTTCTTC.